One and the same sample provided the 32 T cell receptor beta chains below, sequenced in a study of blood T cell repertoires in COVID-19. Sequencing used immunoSEQ multiplex PCR; TCRdb keeps in-frame clones, though not all of them. The sample records 85,000 or so clones, about 95% being singletons. Source material: peripheral blood. These receptors were obtained from a human donor with active COVID-19. The donor label of this sample is uncertain.

V is TRBV14 and J is TRBJ2-2; 9 bases are a match to TRBD2. CDR1 SGHDN and CDR2 FVKESK come from the germline V gene. The CDR3 totals 14 residues. V shed 6 bases, J shed 4 bases, and the junction held 3 bases outside the gene matches. CDR3 in amino acids: CASRRGGRTGELFF. The DNA for the CDR3 is TGTGCCAGCAGGCGGGGGGGCCGCACCGGGGAGCTGTTTTTT.

The chain uses TRBV5-1 and TRBJ2-1; 8 nucleotides align to TRBD2. This CDR3 has 15 amino acids. Germline assignment: CDR1 SGHRS and CDR2 YFSETQ. V gave up 0 bases and J gave up 6 bases; unmatched junction bases: 5. CDR3 sequence reads: CASSLGAGVTNEQFF. The DNA for the CDR3 is TGCGCCAGCAGCTTGGGAGCGGGGGTAACCAATGAGCAGTTCTTC.

The chain employs TRBV5-4 and TRBJ2-2; TRBD1 is a possible D gene (5 bases). Germline V gene lookup returns CDR1 SGHNT and CDR2 YYREEE (reference sequence). This CDR3 is built from 13 residues. Trimming left V 3 bases short and J 7 bases short, with 10 bases between. This CDR3 reads CASSSVGVGELFF. The CDR3 DNA is TGTGCCAGCAGCTCCGTAGGGGTCGGGGAGCTGTTTTTT.

The genes are TRBV25-1 and TRBJ2-3; 8 positions agree with TRBD2. Per germline, CDR1 MGHDK and CDR2 SYGVNS. CDR3 size: 17 residues. Trimming took 2 bases from V and 1 from J; bases not matched to a gene: 8. CDR3 DNA sequence: TGTGCCAGCAGTGAACTTGGGCGGGGGGCCCGCACAGATACGCAGTATTTT. As protein: CASSELGRGARTDTQYF.

The sample holds one count of this clone. The rearrangement links TRBV21-1 to TRBJ2-2; TRBD2 was called by the table and not checked on the DNA. TRBV21-1 is deemed a pseudogene. CDR3 length equals 16 residues. CDR3 in amino acids: CASSTPGLAGTGELFF. Here the CDR3 DNA reads TGTGCCAGCAGCACACCGGGACTAGCGGGCACCGGGGAGCTGTTTTTT.

The chain combines TRBV10-3 with TRBJ1-1; no reliable D call. Germline V gene data show CDR1 as ENHRY and CDR2 as SYGVKD. The CDR3 spans 14 residues. Trimming shortened V by 0 bases and J by 1 base, and 6 bases separated the two germline ends. The CDR3 loop is CAISESPRNTEAFF. In nucleotides, the CDR3 is TGTGCCATCAGTGAGTCTCCCAGGAACACTGAAGCTTTCTTT.

This clone is a singleton in its sample. V and J are TRBV25-1 and TRBJ1-2; D unresolved. This CDR3 comprises 13 residues. The ends were cut back, 4 bases at V and 3 bases at J, with 9 bases in the middle. Germline V gives CDR1 MGHDK, CDR2 SYGVNS. The CDR3 loop is CASSAGKYYGYTF. The CDR3 DNA sequence: TGTGCCAGCAGTGCGGGGAAATACTATGGCTACACCTTC.

J is TRBJ2-2 and V is TRBV5-4, with 7 positions matching TRBD2. V lost 0 bases, J lost 3 bases, and 2 bases stayed unmatched. The germline V gene encodes CDR1 SGHNT and CDR2 YYREEE (reference sequence). CDR3 length: 15 residues. CDR3 nucleotides: TGTGCCAGCAGCTTGGGTGGGAGGGACACCGGGGAGCTGTTTTTT. Translating gives CASSLGGRDTGELFF.

The chain has TRBV5-4 and TRBJ1-1; D call uncertain. The CDR3 runs 15 residues. Germline assignment: CDR1 SGHNT and CDR2 YYREEE (reference sequence). V was shortened by 4 bases and J by 6 bases, with 19 bases between the two germline ends. Written as DNA, the CDR3 is TGTGCCAGCAGCCCCCGGGGAGTCGAGTGGGCTGAAGCTTTCTTT. Translating gives CASSPRGVEWAEAFF.

The V gene is TRBV5-1, the J gene TRBJ2-7; D is ambiguous. This CDR3 region has 13 residues. The V gene lost 0 bases and the J gene lost 3 bases, with 7 bases spanning the gap. The V gene's germline CDR1 is SGHRS and CDR2 YFSETQ. CDR3 sequence reads: CASSLEPNYEQYF. The CDR3 DNA sequence: TGCGCCAGCAGCTTGGAACCTAACTACGAGCAGTACTTC.

This chain joins TRBV5-6 and TRBJ2-1; D possibly corresponds to TRBD1 (6 bases). This CDR3 comprises 15 residues. Deletions cut 4 bases from V and 7 bases from J, with 18 bases between. Looked up from germline, CDR1 is SGHDT and CDR2 is YYEEEE. The CDR3 spells CASSQGQNPLNEQFF. The CDR3 nucleotides read TGTGCCAGCAGCCAAGGACAGAACCCTCTAAATGAGCAGTTCTTC. Filled out from reference TRBV5-6 and TRBJ2-1, the complete variable domain reads DAGVTQSPTHLIKTRGQQVTLRCSPKSGHDTVSWYQQALGQGPQFIFQYYEEEERQRGNFPDRFSGHQFPNYSSELNVNALLLGDSALYLCASSQGQNPLNEQFFGPGTRLTVL.

The V gene is TRBV5-5, the J gene TRBJ2-1; 12 positions match TRBD1. Germline values: CDR1 SGHKS, CDR2 YYEKEE (reference sequence). After removal of 0 bases from V and 8 bases from J, the junction contained 6 bases not matched to a gene. This CDR3 spans 16 amino acids. CDR3 residues: CASSLAGTGGSYEQFF. The DNA for the CDR3 is TGTGCCAGCAGCTTGGCCGGGACAGGGGGCAGCTATGAGCAGTTCTTC.

This clone was counted once. The rearrangement uses TRBV4-1 and TRBJ2-6; 11 nucleotides match TRBD1. The CDR3 has 19 amino acids. Germline CDR1 is MGHRA and CDR2 is YSYEKL. Trimming at V came to 3 bases and at J to 3 bases, leaving 10 bases not matched to a gene. The CDR3 reads CASSHNPGQGDLGANVLTF. The DNA for the CDR3 is TGCGCCAGCAGCCATAATCCGGGACAGGGGGACCTTGGGGCCAACGTCCTGACTTTC.

This chain uses TRBV15 with TRBJ2-7; TRBD1 matches at 8 bases. CDR1 and CDR2 (germline): LNHNV, YYDKDF (reference sequence). This CDR3 contains 14 residues. The V gene end was trimmed by 5 bases and the J gene end by 5 bases; junction bases not matched to a gene: 8. CDR3 residues: CATSGRQGWHEQYF. The CDR3 nucleotides are TGTGCCACCAGCGGACGACAGGGGTGGCACGAGCAGTACTTC. Supplemented by reference TRBV15 and TRBJ2-7, the full variable domain reads DAMVIQNPRYQVTQFGKPVTLSCSQTLNHNVMYWYQQKSSQAPKLLFHYYDKDFNNEADTPDNFQSRRPNTSFCFLDIRSPGLGDTAMYLCATSGRQGWHEQYFGPGTRLTVT.

J is TRBJ1-2 and V is TRBV19; 7 nucleotides align to TRBD1. Trimming at V came to 5 bases and at J to 4 bases, leaving 4 bases not matched to a gene. The CDR3 runs 13 residues. Germline CDR1 is LNHDA and CDR2 is SQIVND (reference sequence). The CDR3 nucleotides read TGTGCCAGTAGTTTCCGGACAGGCTATGGCTACACCTTC. Translation gives CASSFRTGYGYTF.

The chain is built from TRBV7-9 and TRBJ2-7; D unclear. Looked up from germline, CDR1 is SEHNR and CDR2 is FQNEAQ (reference sequence). The CDR3 sequence is 17 residues long. V lost 0 bases and J lost 4, with 19 bases in between. This CDR3 reads CASSLATVPEQSYEQYF. The CDR3, as DNA: TGTGCCAGCAGCTTAGCTACAGTCCCCGAGCAGAGTTACGAGCAGTACTTC.

The rearrangement uses TRBV5-1 and TRBJ2-7; D gene ambiguous. CDR3 length equals 16 residues. CDR1 and CDR2 (germline): SGHRS, YFSETQ. V lost 0 bases to trimming and J lost 2 bases, with 15 bases between them. CDR3 loop: CASSLGLLAEPYEQYF. DNA for the CDR3: TGCGCCAGCAGCTTGGGCCTTTTGGCGGAACCCTACGAGCAGTACTTC.

This chain links TRBV3-1 (or the pseudogene TRBV3-2) with TRBJ2-3; D might be TRBD2 (6 bases). Germline CDR1 is LGHDT and CDR2 is YNNKEL (reference sequence). The V end was cut by 1 base, the J end by 1 base, with 21 bases between. This CDR3 comprises 19 residues. For the CDR3, the DNA is TGTGCCAGCAGCCAAGGGTCGGCGGCGGGGCCACCAGGCACAGATACGCAGTATTTT. Translation gives CASSQGSAAGPPGTDTQYF.

By sample share, this clone is medium-sized. V and J are TRBV27 and TRBJ1-2; D is perhaps TRBD1 (6 bases). Between the trimmed V and J ends, which lost 6 bases and 6 bases, there was a span of 23 bases. From germline, CDR1 is MNHEY and CDR2 SMNVEV (reference sequence). The CDR3 spans 16 residues. This chain's CDR3 is CASRGPTGQFIDGYTF. The CDR3 DNA reads TGTGCCAGCAGGGGCCCCACCGGACAGTTCATAGATGGCTACACCTTC.

The chain recombines TRBV6-5 with TRBJ1-1; 8 bases agree with TRBD1. Germline V lookup: CDR1 MNHEY, CDR2 SVGAGI. Losses at the gene ends were 2 bases for V and 1 base for J; bases not matched to a gene: 6. The CDR3 runs 16 residues. The chain's CDR3 is CASSYGATGANTEAFF. The CDR3 nucleotides read TGTGCCAGCAGTTACGGGGCGACAGGGGCGAACACTGAAGCTTTCTTT.

The chain recombines TRBV6-4 with TRBJ2-1, with 7 bases identical to TRBD2. The germline V gene encodes CDR1 MRHNA and CDR2 SNTAGT. The junction had 4 bases not matched to a gene; V was cut back by 0 bases and J by 8 bases. The CDR3 contains 14 residues. In DNA form, the CDR3 reads TGTGCCAGCAGTGACTCTAGGACTAGTGATGAGCAGTTCTTC. As protein: CASSDSRTSDEQFF.

This chain links TRBV28 with TRBJ1-3; tentative D call: TRBD1 (5 bases). CDR1 is MDHEN and CDR2 is SYDVKM in the germline V gene. Trimming stripped 6 bases from V and 8 bases from J, with 8 bases between. The CDR3 loop spans 11 amino acids. The CDR3 reads CASRTGHTIYF. In nucleotides, the CDR3 is TGTGCCAGCAGAACAGGTCACACCATATATTTT.

The genes are TRBV5-4 and TRBJ2-7; 8 nucleotides align to TRBD1. Losses at the gene ends were 3 bases for V and 7 bases for J; bases not matched to a gene: 12. Germline V lookup: CDR1 SGHNT, CDR2 YYREEE (reference sequence). This CDR3 comprises 15 residues. The CDR3 sequence: CASSSNRGFVGEQYF. Here the CDR3 DNA reads TGTGCCAGCAGCTCGAACAGGGGGTTTGTGGGGGAGCAGTACTTC.

J is TRBJ2-1 and V is TRBV27; TRBD1 might be the D (5 bases). The V end was cut by 3 bases, the J end by 0 bases, with 18 bases between. The CDR3 extends over 18 amino acids. Germline-derived CDR1 and CDR2 are MNHEY and SMNVEV (reference sequence). The CDR3 DNA is TGTGCCAGCAGTTTTTCGGATCCTAGGCAGGGCTCCTACAATGAGCAGTTCTTC. It translates to CASSFSDPRQGSYNEQFF.

The rearrangement uses TRBV7-2 and TRBJ2-3, with TRBD1 matching 8 bases. This CDR3 region has 18 residues. CDR1 SGHTA and CDR2 FQGNSA come from the germline V gene. The V segment lost 3 bases and the J segment 5 bases; nucleotides outside the gene matches: 16. As DNA, the CDR3 is TGTGCCAGCAGCTTCCTACGAGACCCGACAGGGGCGCGAGATACGCAGTATTTT. It codes for CASSFLRDPTGARDTQYF.

The chain is built from TRBV9 and TRBJ2-2; 9 bases agree with TRBD2. The junction had 4 bases not matched to a gene; V was cut back by 1 base and J by 0 bases. This CDR3 comprises 17 residues. Germline CDR1 SGDLS, CDR2 YYNGEE. The CDR3 reads CASSVTSGGPNTGELFF. CDR3 sequence (DNA): TGTGCCAGCAGCGTAACCAGCGGGGGGCCGAACACCGGGGAGCTGTTTTTT.

V and J are TRBV5-1 and TRBJ1-2, with 9 bases that match TRBD1. Per the germline V gene, CDR1 is SGHRS and CDR2 is YFSETQ. The CDR3 covers 16 residues. V shed 0 bases and J 8 bases; nucleotides not matched to a gene: 11. CDR3 protein: CASSLVGQGYKAGYTF. The CDR3 DNA reads TGCGCCAGCAGCTTGGTGGGACAGGGTTACAAGGCCGGCTACACCTTC.

The chain uses TRBV24-1 and TRBJ2-2, with D perhaps TRBD1 (6 bases). Per the germline V gene, CDR1 is KGHDR and CDR2 is SFDVKD. Trimming took off 3 bases at V and 2 bases at J, with 12 bases between the two ends. The CDR3 is 16 amino acids. CDR3 region: CATSDVTGSNTGELFF. The CDR3 DNA follows: TGTGCCACCAGTGATGTAACAGGGTCTAACACCGGGGAGCTGTTTTTT.

The CDR3, as DNA: TGTGCCATCAGACGACTAGCGGGACAAAATGAGCAGTTCTTC. Translating gives CAIRRLAGQNEQFF. The V gene is TRBV10-3, the J gene TRBJ2-1, with 11 bases matching TRBD2. The CDR3 contains 14 residues. CDR1 is ENHRY, CDR2 SYGVKD, per germline. The ends lost 6 bases at V and 7 bases at J; junction bases unmatched: 5.

The chain employs TRBV4-1 and TRBJ1-5; 9 bases align to TRBD1. The germline gives CDR1 MGHRA, CDR2 YSYEKL. V was pared by 3 bases and J by 0 bases, with 12 bases of the junction left unmatched. This CDR3 has 19 amino acids. The CDR3 DNA is TGCGCCAGCAGCCACACACCGGGACAGGGACCTTATAGCAATCAGCCCCAGCATTTT. Encoded protein: CASSHTPGQGPYSNQPQHF.

The chain links TRBV15 to TRBJ2-1; D ambiguous. CDR3 length: 12 amino acids. Germline CDR1 reads LNHNV; CDR2 reads YYDKDF (reference sequence). V dropped 4 bases and J dropped 4 bases, with 5 bases sitting between them. CDR3 coding DNA: TGTGCCACCAGCAATCCGTACAATGAGCAGTTCTTC. Translated: CATSNPYNEQFF.

A single count supports this clone. This sequence joins TRBV9 and TRBJ2-3, with 9 bases fitting TRBD2. V was clipped by 3 bases and J by 0 bases; unmatched bases: 20. CDR1 and CDR2 from the germline V gene are SGDLS and YYNGEE. This CDR3 contains 21 residues. CDR3: CASSGGIRAGGRQSSTDTQYF. The CDR3 DNA reads TGTGCCAGCAGCGGAGGAATTCGAGCGGGGGGACGACAGTCTAGCACAGATACGCAGTATTTT. The full variable domain, rest sourced from reference TRBV9 and TRBJ2-3, is DSGVTQTPKHLITATGQRVTLRCSPRSGDLSVYWYQQSLDQGLQFLIQYYNGEERAKGNILERFSAQQFPDLHSELNLSSLELGDSALYFCASSGGIRAGGRQSSTDTQYFGPGTRLTVL.